This T cell receptor (beta chain) was captured by sequencing in a study of blood T cell repertoires in COVID-19. Study details: Spain, Italy and the United States supplied samples that represented acute and convalescent COVID-19. T cells, B-cell-depleted T cells, or PBMCs provided the cDNA or gDNA that served as material.

The germline V and J ends were trimmed by 1 base and 1 base, with 10 bases remaining between them. The CDR3 sequence is 15 residues long. Looked up from germline, CDR1 is LNHDA and CDR2 is SQIVND (reference sequence). In the original workflow: Nucleated cell number was recorded as an estimate derived from reference gene primer amplification. Measured with immunoSEQ multiplex PCR; TCRdb has only the in-frame clones, and not every one. V, J and clone size reflect that table, while D and trimming were determined from the DNA. The sample includes 250,000 to 300,000 clones, about three quarters seen only once; the top ten take 2.5% to 4%.

The material sequenced was peripheral blood. This sequence originates from a woman aged 80 or over with acute or convalescent COVID-19. The chain has TRBV19 and TRBJ1-1; the D is unclear. The CDR3 DNA is TGTGCCAGTAGTATAGGCGAGGGTTCGAACACTGAAGCTTTCTTT. This translates into CASSIGEGSNTEAFF.